One and the same sample provided the 5 T cell receptor beta chains below, sequenced in a study of Ad26.COV2.S vaccination and SARS-CoV-2 variants. The sample's treatment: 15 to 20 received Ad26.COV2.S at low or high dose, single or two shots; several received placebo; per-sample allocation not given. The investigators took samples on day 63 after the first vaccine or placebo injection. Generated by immunoSEQ multiplex PCR, the TCRdb table keeps only in-frame clones and is missing some. This table has approximately 340,000 clones, roughly 85% appearing once. The sequencing used peripheral blood, collected in a trial of Ad26.COV2.S vaccine versus placebo. These receptors were obtained from a person aged 18-60 years who received the Ad26.COV2.S COVID-19 vaccine or a placebo.

CDR3 bases: TGTGCCAGCTCACCCCGTGCTAGCGGGGATATGGAGCAGTACTTC. This sequence encodes CASSPRASGDMEQYF. V and J are TRBV18 and TRBJ2-7, with TRBD2 matching 9 bases. The CDR3 extends over 15 amino acids. Germline V gene sequence: CDR1 KGHSH, CDR2 LQKENI. V lost 3 bases and J lost 7; bases outside the gene matches: 10. The whole variable domain, filled in from reference TRBV18 and TRBJ2-7, reads NAGVMQNPRHLVRRRGQEARLRCSPMKGHSHVYWYRQLPEEGLKFMVYLQKENIIDESGMPKERFSAEFPKEGPSILRIQQVVRGDSAAYFCASSPRASGDMEQYFGPGTRLTVT.

This chain links TRBV7-9 with TRBJ1-1, with D unresolved. Trimming shortened V by 3 bases and J by 11 bases, and 13 bases separated the two germline ends. The CDR3 consists of 12 residues. Germline loops: CDR1 SEHNR, CDR2 FQNEAQ (reference sequence). CDR3: CASSFSGLEAFF. For the CDR3, the DNA is TGTGCCAGCAGCTTTTCCGGGCTGGAGGCTTTCTTT.

The chain carries TRBV7-9 and TRBJ2-3, with D possibly being TRBD2 (6 bases). Germline-derived CDR1 and CDR2 are SEHNR and FQNEAQ (reference sequence). The CDR3 has 16 amino acids. Trimming cost V 0 bases and J 2 bases, with 12 bases left between them. The CDR3 is CASSLAFSDYTDTQYF. CDR3 coding DNA: TGTGCCAGCAGCTTAGCGTTTTCGGACTACACAGATACGCAGTATTTT. Complete variable domain (other parts from reference TRBV7-9 and TRBJ2-3): DTGVSQNPRHKITKRGQNVTFRCDPISEHNRLYWYRQTLGQGPEFLTYFQNEAQLEKSRLLSDRFSAERPKGSFSTLEIQRTEQGDSAMYLCASSLAFSDYTDTQYFGPGTRLTVL.

J is TRBJ2-2 and V is TRBV7-2, with 9 bases lining up with TRBD1. Germline CDR1 reads SGHTA; CDR2 reads FQGNSA. The CDR3 loop spans 15 amino acids. With 5 bases clipped from V and 3 bases from J, the junction kept 4 bases outside the gene matches. CDR3 sequence (DNA): TGTGCCAGCAGCCCAGGGACAGGGTACACCGGGGAGCTGTTTTTT. Translation: CASSPGTGYTGELFF. Based on the CDR3 plus reference TRBV7-2 and TRBJ2-2, the full variable domain is GAGVSQSPSNKVTEKGKDVELRCDPISGHTALYWYRQSLGQGLEFLIYFQGNSAPDKSGLPSDRFSAERTGGSVSTLTIQRTQQEDSAVYLCASSPGTGYTGELFFGEGSRLTVL.

The chain joins TRBV5-1 to TRBJ2-6; no definite D call. The CDR3 is made up of 16 amino acids. Germline loops: CDR1 SGHRS, CDR2 YFSETQ. The ends were cut back, 0 bases at V and 0 bases at J, with 7 bases in the middle. Here the CDR3 reads CASSLGGNSGANVLTF. The CDR3 DNA reads TGCGCCAGCAGCTTGGGCGGAAACTCTGGGGCCAACGTCCTGACTTTC.